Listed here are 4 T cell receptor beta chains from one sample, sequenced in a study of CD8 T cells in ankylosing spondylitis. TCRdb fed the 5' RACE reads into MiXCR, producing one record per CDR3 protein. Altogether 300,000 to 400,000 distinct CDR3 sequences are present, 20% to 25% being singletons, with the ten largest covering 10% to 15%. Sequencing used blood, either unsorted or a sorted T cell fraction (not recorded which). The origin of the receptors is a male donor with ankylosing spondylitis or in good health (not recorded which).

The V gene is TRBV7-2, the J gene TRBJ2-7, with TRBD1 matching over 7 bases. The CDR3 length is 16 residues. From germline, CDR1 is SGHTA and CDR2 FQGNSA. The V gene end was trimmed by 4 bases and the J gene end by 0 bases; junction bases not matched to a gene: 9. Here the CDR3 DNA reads TGTGCCAGCAGCTCCCCCCCGACAGGGACCTCCTACGAGCAGTACTTC. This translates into CASSSPPTGTSYEQYF.

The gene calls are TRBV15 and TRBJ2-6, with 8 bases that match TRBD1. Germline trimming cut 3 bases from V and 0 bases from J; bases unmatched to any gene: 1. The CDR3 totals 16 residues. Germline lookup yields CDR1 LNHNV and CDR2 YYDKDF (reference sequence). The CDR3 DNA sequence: TGTGCCACCAGCAGGGACAGGGCCTCTGGGGCCAACGTCCTGACTTTC. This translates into CATSRDRASGANVLTF.

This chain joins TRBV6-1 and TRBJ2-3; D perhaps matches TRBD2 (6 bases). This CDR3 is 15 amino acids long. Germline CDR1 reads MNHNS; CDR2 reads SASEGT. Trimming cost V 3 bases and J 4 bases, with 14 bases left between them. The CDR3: CASSDPRLVPDTQYF. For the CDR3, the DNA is TGTGCCAGCAGTGACCCCCGACTAGTTCCAGATACGCAGTATTTT.

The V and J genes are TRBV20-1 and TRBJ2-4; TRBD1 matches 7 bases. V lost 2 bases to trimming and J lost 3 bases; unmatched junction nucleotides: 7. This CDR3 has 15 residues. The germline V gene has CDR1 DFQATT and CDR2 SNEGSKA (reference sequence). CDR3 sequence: CSARSTGEVKNIQYF. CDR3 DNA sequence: TGCAGTGCTAGATCAACAGGGGAAGTCAAAAACATTCAGTACTTC.